This T cell receptor (beta chain) was sequenced in a study of control samples from healthy donors and cancer patients. Some clones are missing from TCRdb's copy, which holds only in-frame ones; the method was immunoSEQ multiplex PCR. Among 100,000 to 150,000 clones listed, about 89% were seen once. With 2 bases clipped from V and 5 bases from J, the junction kept 8 bases outside the gene matches. The CDR3 consists of 16 residues. Germline CDR1 and CDR2: KGHSH and LQKENI. This rearrangement joins TRBV18 to TRBJ1-1; 10 bases are a match to TRBD1. This sequence was found in a man in his fifties or sixties in good health. The sequencing sample was made of blood. The chain's CDR3 is CASSPFMTGGYTEAFF. The CDR3 DNA sequence: TGTGCCAGCTCACCATTTATGACAGGGGGCTATACTGAAGCTTTCTTT.